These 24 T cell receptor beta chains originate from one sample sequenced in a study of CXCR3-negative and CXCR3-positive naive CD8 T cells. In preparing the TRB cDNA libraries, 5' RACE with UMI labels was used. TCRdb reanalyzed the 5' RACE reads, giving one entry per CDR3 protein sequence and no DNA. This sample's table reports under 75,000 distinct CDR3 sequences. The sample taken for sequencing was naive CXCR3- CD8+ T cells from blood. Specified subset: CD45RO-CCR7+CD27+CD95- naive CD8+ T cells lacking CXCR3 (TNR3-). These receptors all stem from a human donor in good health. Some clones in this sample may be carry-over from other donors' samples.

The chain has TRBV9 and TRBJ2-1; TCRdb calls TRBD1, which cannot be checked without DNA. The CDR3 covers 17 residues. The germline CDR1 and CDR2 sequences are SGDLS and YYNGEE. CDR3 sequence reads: CASSVPTGASSYNEQFF.

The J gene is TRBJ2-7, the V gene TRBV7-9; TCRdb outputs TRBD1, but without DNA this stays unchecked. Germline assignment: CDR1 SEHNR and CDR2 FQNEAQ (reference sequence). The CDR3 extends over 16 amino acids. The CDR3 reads CASSDPETGGVHEQYF.

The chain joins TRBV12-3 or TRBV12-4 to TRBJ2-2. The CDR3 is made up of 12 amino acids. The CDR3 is CASTPGAGELFF.

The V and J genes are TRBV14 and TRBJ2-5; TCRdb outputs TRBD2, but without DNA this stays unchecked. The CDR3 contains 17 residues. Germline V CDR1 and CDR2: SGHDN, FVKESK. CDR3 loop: CASSQDPHLGRQETQYF.

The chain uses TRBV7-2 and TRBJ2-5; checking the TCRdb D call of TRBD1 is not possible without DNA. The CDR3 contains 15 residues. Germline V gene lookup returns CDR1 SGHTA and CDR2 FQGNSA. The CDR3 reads CASSLAYSGWETQYF. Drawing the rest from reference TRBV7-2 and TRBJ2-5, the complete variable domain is GAGVSQSPSNKVTEKGKDVELRCDPISGHTALYWYRQSLGQGLEFLIYFQGNSAPDKSGLPSDRFSAERTGGSVSTLTIQRTQQEDSAVYLCASSLAYSGWETQYFGPGTRLLVL.

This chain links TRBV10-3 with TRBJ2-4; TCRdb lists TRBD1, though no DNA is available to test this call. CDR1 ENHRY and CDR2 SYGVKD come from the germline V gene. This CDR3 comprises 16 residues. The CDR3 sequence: CAISARQGSTGNIQYF.

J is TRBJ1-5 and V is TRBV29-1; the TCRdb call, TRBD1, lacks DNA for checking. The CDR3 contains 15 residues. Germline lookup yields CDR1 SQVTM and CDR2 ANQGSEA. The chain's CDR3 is CSVEEGGTGNQPQHF.

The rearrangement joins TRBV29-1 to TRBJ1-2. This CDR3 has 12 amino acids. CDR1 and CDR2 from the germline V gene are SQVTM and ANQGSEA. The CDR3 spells CSVEGNTYGYTF.

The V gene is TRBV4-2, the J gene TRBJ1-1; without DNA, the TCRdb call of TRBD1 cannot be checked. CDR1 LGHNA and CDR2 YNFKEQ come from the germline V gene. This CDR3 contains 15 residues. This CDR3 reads CASSQGVSQAPEAFF.

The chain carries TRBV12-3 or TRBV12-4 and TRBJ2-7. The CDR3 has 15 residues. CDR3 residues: CASSSQVLGSYEQYF.

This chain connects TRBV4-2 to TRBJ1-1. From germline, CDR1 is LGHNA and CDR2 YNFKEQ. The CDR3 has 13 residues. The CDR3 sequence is CASEGRMNTEAFF.

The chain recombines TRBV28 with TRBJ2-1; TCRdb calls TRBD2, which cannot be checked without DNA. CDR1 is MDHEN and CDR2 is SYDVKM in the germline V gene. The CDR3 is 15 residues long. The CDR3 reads CASSLGTSEYNEQFF.

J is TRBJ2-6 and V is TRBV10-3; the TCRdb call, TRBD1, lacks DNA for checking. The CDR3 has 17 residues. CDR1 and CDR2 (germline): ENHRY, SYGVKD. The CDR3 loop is CAISVPWGVSGANVLTF.

CDR3 sequence reads: CAISGTESNQPQHF. The V call is TRBV10-3, the J call TRBJ1-5. The CDR3 sequence is 14 residues long. Germline loops: CDR1 ENHRY, CDR2 SYGVKD.

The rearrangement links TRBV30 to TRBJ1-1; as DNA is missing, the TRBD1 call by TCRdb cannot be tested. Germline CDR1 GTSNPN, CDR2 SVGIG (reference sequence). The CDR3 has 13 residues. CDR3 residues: CAWRSRGSTEAFF.

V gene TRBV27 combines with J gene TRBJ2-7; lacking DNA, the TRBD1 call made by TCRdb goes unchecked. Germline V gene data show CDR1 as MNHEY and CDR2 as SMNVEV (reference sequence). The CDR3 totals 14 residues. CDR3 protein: CASSLQVSDYEQYF.

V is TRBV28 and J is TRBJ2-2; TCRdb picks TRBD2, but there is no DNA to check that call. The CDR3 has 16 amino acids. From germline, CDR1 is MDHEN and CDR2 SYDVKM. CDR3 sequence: CASRPRAAGRAGELFF. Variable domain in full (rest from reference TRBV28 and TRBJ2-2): DVKVTQSSRYLVKRTGEKVFLECVQDMDHENMFWYRQDPGLGLRLIYFSYDVKMKEKGDIPEGYSVSREKKERFSLILESASTNQTSMYLCASRPRAAGRAGELFFGEGSRLTVL.

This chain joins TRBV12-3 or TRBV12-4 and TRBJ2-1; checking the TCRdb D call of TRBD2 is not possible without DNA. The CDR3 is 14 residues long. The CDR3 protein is CASRAAGGPYEQFF.

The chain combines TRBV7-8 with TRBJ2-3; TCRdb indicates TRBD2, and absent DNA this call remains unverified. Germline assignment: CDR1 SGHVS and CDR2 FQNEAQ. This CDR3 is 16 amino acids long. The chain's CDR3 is CASSSLLAGGTDTQYF.

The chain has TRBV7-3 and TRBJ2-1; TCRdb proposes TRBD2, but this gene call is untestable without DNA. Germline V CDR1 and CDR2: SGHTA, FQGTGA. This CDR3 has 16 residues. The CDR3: CASSPAGPSYYNEQFF.

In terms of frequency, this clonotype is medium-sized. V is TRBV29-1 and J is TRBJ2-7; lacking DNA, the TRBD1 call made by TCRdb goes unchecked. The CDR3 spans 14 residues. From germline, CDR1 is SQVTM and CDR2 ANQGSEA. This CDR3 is CSVEDGLGAHEQYF.

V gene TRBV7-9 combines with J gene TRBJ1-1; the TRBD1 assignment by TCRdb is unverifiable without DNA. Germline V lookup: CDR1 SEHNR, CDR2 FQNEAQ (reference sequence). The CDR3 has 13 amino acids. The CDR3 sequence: CASSSLQAIEAFF.

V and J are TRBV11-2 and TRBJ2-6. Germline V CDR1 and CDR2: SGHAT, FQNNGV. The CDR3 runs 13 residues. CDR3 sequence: CASSFYGANVLTF.

The CDR3 here is CASSLPAAVGTDTQYF. The V call is TRBV7-6, the J call TRBJ2-3; TCRdb proposes TRBD2, but this gene call is untestable without DNA. From germline, CDR1 is SGHVS and CDR2 FNYEAQ. The CDR3 has 16 residues.